Each of the 19 T cell receptor beta chains below was sequenced from the same sample in a study of CD4 T cells in relation to SARS-CoV-2 and coronaviruses. The unexposed donors gave CD4+ T cells in 2011-2018, prior to COVID-19. Isolation of CD4+ T cells took place after 10 days in culture. These TCRs' antigens remain unknown. Some clones are missing from TCRdb's copy, which holds only in-frame ones; the method was immunoSEQ multiplex PCR. The data hold more than 20,000 clones, with about 80% observed a single time. Sequencing was performed on CD4+ T cells from PBMCs, cultured in vitro. Receptor source: a human donor in good health.

The gene calls are TRBV30 and TRBJ2-7; D gene ambiguous. Trimming cost V 1 base and J 0 bases, with 7 bases left between them. The CDR3 has 13 residues. CDR1 and CDR2 from the germline V gene are GTSNPN and SVGIG (reference sequence). CDR3 DNA: TGTGCCTGGAGTGGGGCAAACTCCTACGAGCAGTACTTC. This translates into CAWSGANSYEQYF. Full variable domain (remainder filled in from reference TRBV30 and TRBJ2-7): SQTIHQWPATLVQPVGSPLSLECTVEGTSNPNLYWYRQAAGRGLQLLFYSVGIGQISSEVPQNLSASRPQDRQFILSSKKLLLSDSGFYLCAWSGANSYEQYFGPGTRLTVT.

V gene TRBV24-1 combines with J gene TRBJ2-5; 11 bases map to TRBD2. V gave up 9 bases and J gave up 5 bases; unmatched junction bases: 13. CDR1 is KGHDR and CDR2 is SFDVKD in the germline V gene. The CDR3 runs 16 residues. The DNA of the CDR3 is TGTGCCACCGATGAAGCTAGCGCTAGCGGGAGGGAGACCCAGTACTTC. This codes for CATDEASASGRETQYF.

The gene calls are TRBV4-2 and TRBJ2-7, with 9 bases that match TRBD1. Germline V gene data show CDR1 as LGHNA and CDR2 as YNFKEQ. V was clipped by 2 bases and J by 0 bases; unmatched bases: 2. The CDR3 spans 15 residues. The CDR3 DNA follows: TGTGCCAGCAGCCAAACAGGGGGCAGCTCCTACGAGCAGTACTTC. This encodes CASSQTGGSSYEQYF.

The chain employs TRBV5-1 and TRBJ2-7; D might be TRBD2 (6 bases). The germline V gene encodes CDR1 SGHRS and CDR2 YFSETQ. The CDR3 contains 13 residues. The ends were cut back, 4 bases at V and 2 bases at J, with 10 bases in the middle. The CDR3 DNA sequence: TGCGCCAGCAGCCCGGGGGTACCCTACGAGCAGTACTTC. Its translation is CASSPGVPYEQYF. The full variable domain, with the rest looked up from reference TRBV5-1 and TRBJ2-7, is KAGVTQTPRYLIKTRGQQVTLSCSPISGHRSVSWYQQTPGQGLQFLFEYFSETQRNKGNFPGRFSGRQFSNSRSEMNVSTLELGDSALYLCASSPGVPYEQYFGPGTRLTVT.

This clone was counted once. The chain employs TRBV13 and TRBJ2-5; possible D gene TRBD1, 6 bases. V shed 2 bases and J shed 5 bases, with 9 bases lying between them. The germline gives CDR1 PRHDT, CDR2 FYEKMQ (reference sequence). The CDR3 has 13 residues. The CDR3 spells CASSLSGVETQYF. As DNA, the CDR3 is TGTGCCAGCAGCTTATCAGGGGTTGAGACCCAGTACTTC.

V usage is TRBV6-1 and J usage is TRBJ2-1; no clear D gene. CDR1 and CDR2 (germline): MNHNS, SASEGT. The CDR3 length is 14 residues. Trimming took 2 bases from V and 6 from J, leaving 11 bases between them. CDR3 DNA sequence: TGTGCCAGCAGTGAACTAGGCAGAGTCAATGAGCAGTTCTTC. Residues: CASSELGRVNEQFF.

The V call is TRBV6-4, the J call TRBJ1-1, with D maybe TRBD1 (5 bases). CDR3 size: 13 residues. V was cut by 2 bases and J by 2 bases, with 6 bases left in between. Germline lookup yields CDR1 MRHNA and CDR2 SNTAGT. The CDR3 nucleotides are TGTGCCAGCAGTGACCGGGACAACACTGAAGCTTTCTTT. This codes for CASSDRDNTEAFF.

This clone came up a few times. The genes are TRBV7-9 and TRBJ1-2, with a possible D match to TRBD1 (5 bases). The length of the CDR3 is 13 residues. Germline V gives CDR1 SEHNR, CDR2 FQNEAQ (reference sequence). The V and J ends lost 0 bases and 5 bases respectively, with 7 bases between them. CDR3 nucleotide sequence: TGTGCCAGCAGCTTAGCAGGGGAGTATGGCTACACCTTC. Amino acid sequence: CASSLAGEYGYTF.

The chain couples TRBV20-1 to TRBJ2-5; no definite D call. Trimming removed 3 bases from V and 5 bases from J, with 13 bases in between. Looked up from germline, CDR1 is DFQATT and CDR2 is SNEGSKA (reference sequence). The CDR3 spans 13 residues. This chain's CDR3 is CSASLGLGETQYF. CDR3 coding DNA: TGCAGTGCTAGTCTTGGGCTGGGGGAGACCCAGTACTTC.

The sample holds a few counts of this clone. CDR3 residues: CASSLEQRESPRFF. In nucleotides, the CDR3 is TGTGCCAGCAGCTTAGAACAGCGGGAGTCTCCACGGTTCTTC. This rearrangement joins TRBV7-9 to TRBJ2-1; 8 bases map to TRBD2. The CDR3 is made up of 14 amino acids. After removal of 1 base from V and 15 bases from J, the junction contained 11 bases not matched to a gene. Germline assignment: CDR1 SEHNR and CDR2 FQNEAQ (reference sequence).

This clone showed up just once. V gene TRBV15 combines with J gene TRBJ2-1; 12 nucleotides align to TRBD2. The CDR3 extends over 15 amino acids. Trimming cost V 4 bases and J 10 bases; bases outside gene matches: 8. Germline CDR1 LNHNV, CDR2 YYDKDF (reference sequence). The CDR3 region is CATSKTSGRSSEQFF. The CDR3, as DNA: TGTGCCACCAGCAAGACTAGCGGGAGAAGTAGCGAGCAGTTCTTC.

This clone turned up a few times. The V gene is TRBV18, the J gene TRBJ2-3; TRBD2 matches at 11 bases. The V gene's germline CDR1 is KGHSH and CDR2 LQKENI. This CDR3 comprises 16 residues. The V gene end was trimmed by 3 bases and the J gene end by 2 bases; junction bases not matched to a gene: 4. The CDR3 is CASSPIAGGPTDTQYF. CDR3 sequence (DNA): TGTGCCAGCTCACCCATAGCGGGAGGGCCCACAGATACGCAGTATTTT.

The chain combines TRBV12-3 or TRBV12-4 with TRBJ2-1; D is ambiguous. The CDR3 consists of 13 residues. V was shortened by 3 bases and J by 6 bases, with 9 bases between the two germline ends. CDR3 residues: CASSLVVGNEQFF. The CDR3 DNA reads as TGTGCCAGCAGTTTGGTGGTGGGCAATGAGCAGTTCTTC.

This chain joins TRBV23-1 and TRBJ1-5; the match to TRBD1 covers 7 bases. TRBV23-1 counts as an open reading frame of uncertain function. The CDR3 totals 15 residues. The junction had 1 base not matched to a gene; V was cut back by 1 base and J by 1 base. The chain's CDR3 is CASSQFRGSNQPQHF. DNA of the CDR3: TGCGCCAGCAGTCAATTCAGGGGGAGCAATCAGCCCCAGCATTTT.

The chain combines TRBV3-1 (or the pseudogene TRBV3-2) with TRBJ2-3; D might be TRBD1 (6 bases). V lost 1 base, J lost 4 bases, and 12 bases lay in between. Germline V gives CDR1 LGHDT, CDR2 YNNKEL (reference sequence). This CDR3 has 15 residues. Written as DNA, the CDR3 is TGTGCCAGCAGCCAAGGCCCAGGGGATGCAGATACGCAGTATTTT. It codes for CASSQGPGDADTQYF.

The V call is TRBV3-1 (or the pseudogene TRBV3-2), the J call TRBJ2-1, with 8 bases fitting TRBD2. The V gene's germline CDR1 is LGHDT and CDR2 YNNKEL (reference sequence). This CDR3 is 14 amino acids long. Trimming took 1 base from V and 6 from J; bases not matched to a gene: 2. CDR3 region: CASSQAGGPNEQFF. The CDR3, as DNA: TGTGCCAGCAGCCAAGCGGGAGGGCCCAATGAGCAGTTCTTC.

The chain carries TRBV2 and TRBJ2-7; D remains unclear. The CDR3 contains 13 residues. Germline V lookup: CDR1 SNHLY, CDR2 FYNNEI. Trimming removed 7 bases at V and 1 base at J, with 11 bases between. The CDR3 DNA follows: TGTGCCAGCAAGTGGGTTGGTTCCTACGAGCAGTACTTC. Translated: CASKWVGSYEQYF.

This chain joins TRBV2 and TRBJ2-7; no definite D call. Per germline, CDR1 SNHLY and CDR2 FYNNEI. The V end was cut by 7 bases, the J end by 3 bases, with 10 bases between. The CDR3 runs 12 residues. Here the CDR3 reads CASMGQFYEQYF. As DNA, the CDR3 is TGTGCCAGCATGGGCCAGTTCTACGAGCAGTACTTC.

The V gene is TRBV7-3, the J gene TRBJ2-6; no clear D. Deletions cut 2 bases from V and 2 bases from J, with 4 bases between. Per germline, CDR1 SGHTA and CDR2 FQGTGA. This CDR3 contains 14 residues. CDR3 in DNA: TGTGCCAGCAGCTTATACGCTGGGGCCAACGTCCTGACTTTC. Amino acid sequence: CASSLYAGANVLTF.